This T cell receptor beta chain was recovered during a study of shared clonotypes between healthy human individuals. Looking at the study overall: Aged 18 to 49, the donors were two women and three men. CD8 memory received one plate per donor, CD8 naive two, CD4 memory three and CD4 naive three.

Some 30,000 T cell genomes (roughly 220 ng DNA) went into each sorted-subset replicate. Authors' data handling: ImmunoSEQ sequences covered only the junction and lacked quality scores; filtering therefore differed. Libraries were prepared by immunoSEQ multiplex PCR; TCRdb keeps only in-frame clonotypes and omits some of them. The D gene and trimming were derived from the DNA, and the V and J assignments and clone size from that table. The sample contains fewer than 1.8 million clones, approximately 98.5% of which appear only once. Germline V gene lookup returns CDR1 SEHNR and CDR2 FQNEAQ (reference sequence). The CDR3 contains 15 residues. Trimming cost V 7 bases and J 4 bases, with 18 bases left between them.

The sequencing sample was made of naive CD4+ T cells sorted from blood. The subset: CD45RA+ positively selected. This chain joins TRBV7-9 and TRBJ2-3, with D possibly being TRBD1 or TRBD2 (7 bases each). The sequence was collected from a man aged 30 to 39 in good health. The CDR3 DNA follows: TGTGCCAGCACCCTCTATCCAGGGGGGGCAGATACGCAGTATTTT. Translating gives CASTLYPGGADTQYF.